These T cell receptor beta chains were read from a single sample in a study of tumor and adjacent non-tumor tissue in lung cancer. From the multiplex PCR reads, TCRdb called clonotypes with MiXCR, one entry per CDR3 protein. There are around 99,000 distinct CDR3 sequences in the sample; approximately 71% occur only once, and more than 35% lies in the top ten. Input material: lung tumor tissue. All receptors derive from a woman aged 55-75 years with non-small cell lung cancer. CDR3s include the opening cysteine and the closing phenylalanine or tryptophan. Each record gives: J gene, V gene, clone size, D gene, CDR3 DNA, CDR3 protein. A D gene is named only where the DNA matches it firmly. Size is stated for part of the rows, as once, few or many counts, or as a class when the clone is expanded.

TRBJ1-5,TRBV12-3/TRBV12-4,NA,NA,TGTGCCAGCACCCTGACAAGGAAGCTAAGTCAGCCCCAGCATTTT,CASTLTRKLSQPQHF
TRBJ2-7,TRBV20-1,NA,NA,TGCACTGCTAGAACTACCGGGATCCTCTACGAGCAGTACTTC,CTARTTGILYEQYF
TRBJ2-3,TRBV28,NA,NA,TGTGGCAGCGGTCGCACAGATACGCAGTATTTT,CGSGRTDTQYF
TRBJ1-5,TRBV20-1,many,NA,TGCAGTGCTAGGGCGGGAGAGACCTACAATCAGCCCCAGCATTTT,CSARAGETYNQPQHF
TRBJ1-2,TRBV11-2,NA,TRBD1,TGTGTCAGCAGCCAGGACAGGGCCTACTATGGCTACACCTTC,CVSSQDRAYYGYTF
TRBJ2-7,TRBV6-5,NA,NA,TGTAACAGCAGTTACTTGACGGGAGTCGCCTACGAGCAGTACTTC,CNSSYLTGVAYEQYF
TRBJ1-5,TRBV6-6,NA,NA,TGTGCCAGCAGTTCCTTTGTTGGTCTAGACAGTCAGCCCCAGCATTTT,CASSSFVGLDSQPQHF
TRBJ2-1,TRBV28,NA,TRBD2,TGTGCCAGCAGTTTAGGGACTAGCGGTTACAATGAGCAGTTCTTC,CASSLGTSGYNEQFF
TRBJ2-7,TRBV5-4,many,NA,TGTGCCAGCAGCACCGGGACCTTCTCCTACGAGCAGTACTTC,CASSTGTFSYEQYF
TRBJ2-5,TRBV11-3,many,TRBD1,TGTGCCAGCAGCTTAGGACAGGGGATCCAAGAGACCCAGTACTTC,CASSLGQGIQETQYF
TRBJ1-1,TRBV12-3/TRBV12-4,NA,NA,TGTGCCAGTGCCAACCTAGCCCTATCTGGGCCCAACACTGAAGCTTTCTTT,CASANLALSGPNTEAFF
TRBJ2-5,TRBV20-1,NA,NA,TGCAATGCTAGAGACCTAGGGGAGACCCAGTACTTC,CNARDLGETQYF
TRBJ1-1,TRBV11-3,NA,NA,TGTGCCGGCAGCTTAGATTCGGTTAGAGGCACTGAAGCTTTCTTT,CAGSLDSVRGTEAFF
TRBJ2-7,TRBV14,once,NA,TGTGCCAGCAGCCAAGTGTTCTACGAGCAGTACTTC,CASSQVFYEQYF
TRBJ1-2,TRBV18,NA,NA,TGTGCCAGCTCTCGACGGGAGGGTGGCTACACCTTC,CASSRREGGYTF
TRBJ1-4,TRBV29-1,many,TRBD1,TGCAGCGTCCTGACAGGGGATGAAAAACTGTTTTTT,CSVLTGDEKLFF
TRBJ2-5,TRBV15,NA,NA,TGTGCCACCAGCAGGACGGCTCAAGAGACCCAGTACTTC,CATSRTAQETQYF
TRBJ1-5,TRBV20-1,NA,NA,TGCAGTGCTAGGGCGGGAGAGACCCACAATCAGCTCCAGCATTTT,CSARAGETHNQLQHF
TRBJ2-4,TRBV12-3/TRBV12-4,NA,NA,TGTGCCTGCAGCCGCGACGGGAACGACAGAAACATTCAGTACTTC,CACSRDGNDRNIQYF
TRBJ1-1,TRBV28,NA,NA,TGTGCCAGCAGTTCGTCGGACAGAACTGATGCTTCCTTT,CASSSSDRTDASF
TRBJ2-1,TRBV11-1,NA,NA,TGTGCCAGCAGCTCTTCGGGTTCGAGCACCTACAATGATCAGTTCTTC,CASSSSGSSTYNDQFF
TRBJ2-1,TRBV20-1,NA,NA,TGCAGTTATCTCTCAGGGGCGGTCTACAATGAGCAGTTCTTC,CSYLSGAVYNEQFF
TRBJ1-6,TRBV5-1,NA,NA,TGCGCCAGCAGCTTGGGGGGGAGGAGTGATTCACCCCTCCACTTT,CASSLGGRSDSPLHF
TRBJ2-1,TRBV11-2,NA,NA,TGTGCCAGCAGTTGGGACCGAGGAGGATACGTGCAGTTCTTC,CASSWDRGGYVQFF
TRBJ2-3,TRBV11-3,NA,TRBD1,TGTGCCAGCAGACCAGGGACAGGGGGGATAGATACGCAGTATTTT,CASRPGTGGIDTQYF
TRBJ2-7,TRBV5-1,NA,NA,TGCGCCAGCACCTCCCCGGACTGGGGACCCGAGCAGTACTTC,CASTSPDWGPEQYF
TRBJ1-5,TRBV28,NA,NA,TGTGCCAGCAGTTCCCCCGGGATAGGGAATAATCAGCCCCAGCATTTT,CASSSPGIGNNQPQHF
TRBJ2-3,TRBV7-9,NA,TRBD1,TGTGCCAGCAGCGGACAGGGGTCTATAGGCACAGAAACGCAGTACTTT,CASSGQGSIGTETQYF
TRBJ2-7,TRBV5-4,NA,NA,TGTGCCAGCAGCTTTTCTGAGATGGTCACCTACGAGCAGTACTTC,CASSFSEMVTYEQYF
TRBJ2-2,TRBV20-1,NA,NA,TGCAGTGCTATAGGGACTTCCGGGACAGCCAACACCGGGGAGCTGTTTTTT,CSAIGTSGTANTGELFF
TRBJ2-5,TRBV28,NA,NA,TGTGCCAACAGTCCGGGGGAGATGGCCCAGTACTTC,CANSPGEMAQYF
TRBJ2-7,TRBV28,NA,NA,TGTGCCAGCAGTCGGCCTGGACAGCCCCTCTCCTACGAGCAGTACTTC,CASSRPGQPLSYEQYF
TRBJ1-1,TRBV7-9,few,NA,TGTGCCACTGCCGCAGCTAACACTGAAGCTTTCTTT,CATAAANTEAFF
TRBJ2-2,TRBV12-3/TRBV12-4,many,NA,TGTGCCAGCAGCCCCCAAGGAAGGGGGACCGGGGAGCTGTTTTTT,CASSPQGRGTGELFF
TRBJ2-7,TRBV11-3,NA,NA,TGTGTCAGCAGCTTGGAATATTCCGCTAGAGAGCAGTACTTC,CVSSLEYSAREQYF
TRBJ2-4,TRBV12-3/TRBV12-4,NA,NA,TGTGCCAGTAGTCTCAGGGGAGACGCCAAAAACATTCAGTACTTC,CASSLRGDAKNIQYF
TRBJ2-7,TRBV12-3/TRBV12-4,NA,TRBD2,TGTGTAAGCAGTTCTAGACTAGCGGGGGTCCAATACGAGCAGTACTTC,CVSSSRLAGVQYEQYF
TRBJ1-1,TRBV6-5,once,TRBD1,TGTGACAGCCGGGATACAGGGGGCTGGAACACTGAAGCTTTCTTT,CDSRDTGGWNTEAFF
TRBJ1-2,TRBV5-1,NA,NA,TGCACCAGCAGCCCCCTCGCGGCGACTAACTATGGCTACACCTTC,CTSSPLAATNYGYTF
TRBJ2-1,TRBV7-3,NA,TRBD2,TGTGCCAGCAGCTTAAATAGCGGGAGGGTCAATGAGCAGTTCTTC,CASSLNSGRVNEQFF
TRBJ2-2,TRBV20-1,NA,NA,TGCAGTGCTAATGGACTGGCCGGGGGGCTGTTTTTT,CSANGLAGGLFF
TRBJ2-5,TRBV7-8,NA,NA,TGTGCCAGCACCTTTAGACTATTGGGGGCTTCAGAGACCCAGTACTTC,CASTFRLLGASETQYF
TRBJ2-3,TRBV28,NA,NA,TGTGCCAGCAGTTTAAGCGGTGACCTCACGCAGCCCCAGTATTTT,CASSLSGDLTQPQYF
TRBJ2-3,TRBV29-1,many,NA,TGCAGCGTAGACAGGGGAGGGACAGATACGCAGTATTTT,CSVDRGGTDTQYF
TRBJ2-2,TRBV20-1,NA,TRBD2,TGCACTGCTTCCAGTTCTAGCGGCACGGGGGAGCTGTTTTTT,CTASSSSGTGELFF
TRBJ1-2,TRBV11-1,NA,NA,TGTGCCAGTAGTTCACAGAGCCCGTTCTATGGCTACACCTTC,CASSSQSPFYGYTF
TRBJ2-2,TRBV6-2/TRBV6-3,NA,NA,TGTGCCAGCAGTTACACTTGGGGGGAGCTGTTTTTT,CASSYTWGELFF
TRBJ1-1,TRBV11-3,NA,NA,TGTTCCTGCAGCTTAATTGGGCCGCCGGGTCGGATGAACACTGAAGCTTTCTTT,CSCSLIGPPGRMNTEAFF
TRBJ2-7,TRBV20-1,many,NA,TGCAGTGCGGACGGGCCGAGCTCCTACGAGCAGTACTTC,CSADGPSSYEQYF
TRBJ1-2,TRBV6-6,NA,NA,TGTGCCAGCACTTACGGCAGGGGAAAACATACCTTATATGGCTACACCTTC,CASTYGRGKHTLYGYTF
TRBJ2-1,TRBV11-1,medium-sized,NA,TGTGCCAGCAGTCGGGGTTTCGCAGCGAGCTCCTACAATGAGCAGTTCTTC,CASSRGFAASSYNEQFF
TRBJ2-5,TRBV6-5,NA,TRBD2,TGTGCCAGCAGTTACTTAGGGCGGGAGGGTGAGACCCAGTACTTC,CASSYLGREGETQYF
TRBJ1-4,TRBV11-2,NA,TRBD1,TGTGCCAGCAACTGGGACAGTGCAACTAATGAAAAACCGTTTTTT,CASNWDSATNEKPFF
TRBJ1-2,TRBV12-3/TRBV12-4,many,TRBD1,TGTGCCAGCAGTTTCTGGGCAGGGGGGAGCGGCTACACCTTC,CASSFWAGGSGYTF
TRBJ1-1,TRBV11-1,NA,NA,TGTCCCAGCAGCGCAAGGCACTGCCCAATGAACACTGAAGCTTTCTTT,CPSSARHCPMNTEAFF